The rows below give T cell receptor beta chains drawn from one sample of a study of regulatory and conventional T cells in RAG deficiency. Sequencing used immunoSEQ multiplex PCR; TCRdb keeps in-frame clones, though not all of them. The sample consists of around 30,000 clones, about nine tenths of them appearing once. These same data were also listed under a study on regulatory T cells.

The sequenced material came from CD8+ T cells sorted from blood. The receptors here all came from a human donor in good health. Each CDR3 is given without its conserved first and last residue. For some rows the clone size is stated as once, few or many, or as a class when expanded; others skip it.

V gene	J gene	clone size	CDR3 protein
TRBV29-1	TRBJ2-1	NA	SVETGQSYNEQF
TRBV2	TRBJ2-2	few	ALRRGGGTGELF
TRBV4-1	TRBJ1-1	NA	ASSQVMNTEAF
TRBV19	TRBJ2-7	NA	ASSRVVSYEQY
TRBV25-1	TRBJ2-7	NA	ASISYEQY
TRBV25-1	TRBJ2-3	NA	ASTRGDLFDTQY
TRBV9	TRBJ2-3	few	ASSVVGLAGGRDTQY
TRBV11-2	TRBJ1-2	NA	ASKGPQTGGHYGYT
TRBV5-4	TRBJ2-7	NA	ASSLLASYEQY
TRBV6-1	TRBJ2-7	NA	ASTNWGFAYEQY
TRBV28	NA	NA	ASSVPKSEQY
TRBV7-3	TRBJ2-1	once	ASSFGLAGYNEQF
TRBV7-2	TRBJ2-3	few	ASSLRTSGGTDTQY
TRBV5-4	TRBJ2-3	NA	ASSVGGVGLDTQY
TRBV28	TRBJ2-7	NA	ASSSNRNDEQY
TRBV2	TRBJ2-1	NA	ASSEARLGEQF
TRBV4-1	TRBJ1-1	NA	ASSQENRGYTEAF
TRBV7-3	TRBJ2-3	NA	ASRPDNTDTQY
TRBV5-1	TRBJ1-3	NA	ASSLAWQHRGPSSGNTIY
TRBV19	TRBJ1-5	NA	ASSIEKGAGNQPQH
TRBV7-2	TRBJ1-5	NA	ASTSALRGNQPQH
TRBV27	TRBJ1-1	NA	ASSTGMTEAF
TRBV27	TRBJ2-1	NA	ASSGDPGLAGPSSYNEQF
TRBV4-1	TRBJ2-7	NA	ASRLGPHTYEQY
TRBV5-1	TRBJ1-4	NA	ASSLGADEKLF
TRBV5-1	TRBJ1-3	few	ASSLGQASGNTIY
TRBV10-3	TRBJ2-3	NA	AISDGLSGDTQY
TRBV9	TRBJ1-4	NA	ASSAGQRATNEKLF
TRBV9	TRBJ2-7	NA	ASSVGGSANEQY
TRBV12-5	TRBJ2-3	NA	ASGLVGVLVITDTQY
TRBV5-1	NA	NA	ASSVYRTGAYEQY
TRBV5-6	TRBJ1-2	NA	ASSSTGMGYT
TRBV19	TRBJ1-1	NA	ASSISGTGWGEAF
TRBV2	TRBJ1-2	NA	ASSVRQGAYYGYT
TRBV5-8	TRBJ1-1	NA	ASSLDPSVMNTEAF
TRBV5-5	TRBJ2-7	NA	ASSPRGSGSFTLYEQY
TRBV21-1	TRBJ1-3	NA	ASRLSVATTRRNTIY
TRBV7-3	TRBJ1-1	NA	ASSYLYRTTRGAF
TRBV11-2	TRBJ2-7	NA	ASSPPGTSGNYEQY
TRBV5-5	TRBJ2-7	NA	ASSLVSGRGSYEQY
TRBV7-9	TRBJ1-3	NA	ASSLRSQGSSGNTIY
TRBV6-4	TRBJ2-1	NA	ASSPDRVYNEQF
TRBV5-1	TRBJ1-6	NA	ASSLAGTGTGSPLH
TRBV6-5	TRBJ1-5	NA	ASSYGLGNNQPQH
TRBV19	TRBJ1-1	NA	ASSRTGRTEAF
TRBV7-6	TRBJ1-1	NA	ASSLTDGTQGAF
TRBV5-1	TRBJ1-2	NA	ASSLEAARGGYT
TRBV19	TRBJ1-2	NA	AIPDGNYGYT
TRBV25-1	TRBJ1-5	NA	ASSRGAQAQH
TRBV25-1	TRBJ1-2	NA	ASSDGYGYT
TRBV2	TRBJ1-1	NA	ASSDQGALTEAF
TRBV7-9	TRBJ1-2	NA	ASSPEVYGYT
TRBV5-6	TRBJ2-1	NA	ASSWEASGLAANEQF
TRBV4-1	TRBJ2-1	NA	ASSQGGASGRGYNEQF